This TCR beta chain was identified in a study of blood T cell repertoires in COVID-19. The CDR3 sequence is 14 residues long. Between the trimmed V and J ends, which lost 3 bases and 5 bases, there was a span of 13 bases. Germline V CDR1 and CDR2: ENHRY, SYGVKD. In the original analysis: Estimated nucleated cell counts came from reference gene primer amplification. Assay: immunoSEQ multiplex PCR; the TCRdb copy retains only in-frame clones and omits some. The V and J calls and clone size are taken from that table; D and trimming were inferred from the DNA. The sample lists roughly 110,000 clones, 71% occurring once. The sample holds one count of this clone.

The V gene is TRBV10-3, the J gene TRBJ1-1; D uncertain. The sample was peripheral blood. This TCR derives from a human donor with acute or convalescent COVID-19. The donor label of this sample is uncertain. The DNA of the CDR3 is TGTGCCATCAGTGATTCGACCGGGAGGACTGAAGCTTTCTTT. It translates to CAISDSTGRTEAFF.